One and the same sample provided the 11 T cell receptor beta chains below, sequenced in a study of Graves' ophthalmopathy and Graves' hyperthyroidism. Scientists amplified the TCR beta CDR3 regions from RNA transcripts. HTBI-primed RT-PCR formed the first round, and a multiplex PCR formed the second. TCRdb used MiXCR to reprocess the multiplex PCR reads, holding one entry per CDR3 protein. Of over 500,000 distinct CDR3 sequences listed, roughly 20% are singletons. The source material was peripheral blood. These TCRs come from a woman between 18 and 29 years old with stable Graves' hyperthyroidism. Some clones in this sample may be carry-over from other donors' samples.

This clonotype has a count of ten or more. The chain is built from TRBV5-6 and TRBJ2-7; 11 bases fit TRBD2. The CDR3 length is 16 residues. Germline loops: CDR1 SGHDT, CDR2 YYEEEE. V lost 5 bases and J lost 1; bases outside the gene matches: 8. The CDR3 DNA sequence: TGTGCCAGCAGTTCCATGACTAGCGGGGTGTCCTACGAGCAGTACTTC. Residues: CASSSMTSGVSYEQYF.

This clonotype was picked up many times. The chain combines TRBV5-1 with TRBJ2-7; perhaps TRBD1 as D (6 bases). Per the germline V gene, CDR1 is SGHRS and CDR2 is YFSETQ. Trimming removed 3 bases from V and 3 bases from J, with 13 bases in between. The CDR3 is 14 amino acids. The CDR3 DNA sequence: TGCGCCAGCAGCTCCGAACAGGGAAACTACGAGCAGTACTTC. Protein product: CASSSEQGNYEQYF.

There are many counts of this clonotype. The rearrangement uses TRBV2 and TRBJ1-2; 10 bases match TRBD1. V lost 4 bases and J lost 6; bases outside the gene matches: 5. Germline lookup yields CDR1 SNHLY and CDR2 FYNNEI. The CDR3 extends over 14 amino acids. The CDR3 sequence is CASSGGQGFDGYTF. The CDR3 nucleotides read TGTGCCAGCAGTGGGGGACAGGGGTTCGATGGCTACACCTTC.

This clonotype has more than one count but fewer than ten. The gene calls are TRBV28 and TRBJ1-2; 11 bases map to TRBD1. Trimming at V came to 9 bases and at J to 2 bases, leaving 14 bases not matched to a gene. The CDR3 spans 17 residues. The germline V gene encodes CDR1 MDHEN and CDR2 SYDVKM. The CDR3 sequence: CASQVAPGTGGNYGYTF. DNA for the CDR3: TGTGCCAGTCAAGTAGCCCCCGGGACAGGGGGAAACTATGGCTACACCTTC.

This clonotype has ten or more counts. V gene TRBV12-5 combines with J gene TRBJ2-5; 7 bases are shared with TRBD1. The CDR3 runs 14 residues. CDR1 and CDR2 (germline): LGHNT, FRNRAP. Germline trimming cut 5 bases from V and 5 bases from J; bases unmatched to any gene: 8. Here the CDR3 reads CASGPRQGLETQYF. DNA for the CDR3: TGTGCTAGTGGTCCCCGACAGGGATTGGAGACCCAGTACTTC.

This clonotype has at least ten counts. The chain employs TRBV20-1 and TRBJ2-7; 7 nucleotides agree with TRBD2. The CDR3 runs to 12 residues. Germline CDR1 is DFQATT and CDR2 is SNEGSKA (reference sequence). The junction had 9 bases not matched to a gene; V was cut back by 3 bases and J by 10 bases. Here the CDR3 reads CSARTGGSDQYF. CDR3 DNA: TGCAGTGCTAGGACGGGAGGATCTGATCAGTACTTC.

This clonotype was counted ten times or more. This rearrangement joins TRBV2 to TRBJ2-6; D unresolved. CDR1 SNHLY and CDR2 FYNNEI come from the germline V gene. The CDR3 loop spans 13 amino acids. V lost 9 bases, J lost 0 bases, and 6 bases lay in between. The CDR3 DNA is TGTGCCAGTCAGACCTCTGGGGCCAACGTCCTGACTTTC. It encodes CASQTSGANVLTF. Looking up the rest from reference TRBV2 and TRBJ2-6 gives the full variable domain: EPEVTQTPSHQVTQMGQEVILRCVPISNHLYFYWYRQILGQKVEFLVSFYNNEISEKSEIFDDQFSVERPDGSNFTLKIRSTKLEDSAMYFCASQTSGANVLTFGAGSRLTVL.

This sequence joins TRBV6-2 or TRBV6-3 and TRBJ1-2, with unresolved D. V lost 2 bases, J lost 2 bases, and 9 bases lay in between. The CDR3 contains 14 residues. Germline lookup yields CDR1 MNHEY and CDR2 SVGEGT. The CDR3 DNA is TGTGCCAGCAGTTACCAGACAAGGAACTATGGCTACACCTTC. Its protein is CASSYQTRNYGYTF.

This clonotype was seen ten or more times. This chain joins TRBV6-5 and TRBJ1-5; D might be TRBD1 (6 bases). This CDR3 is built from 16 residues. Germline-derived CDR1 and CDR2 are MNHEY and SVGAGI. V was trimmed by 4 bases and J by 1 base, leaving 14 bases between them. The CDR3 sequence: CASSLTGRGSNQPQHF. CDR3 DNA sequence: TGTGCCAGCAGTTTAACAGGGAGAGGGAGCAATCAGCCCCAGCATTTT.

The rearrangement links TRBV10-2 to TRBJ1-3, with 7 bases lining up with TRBD1. CDR3 length: 16 amino acids. V shed 8 bases and J 0 bases; nucleotides not matched to a gene: 10. Germline V lookup: CDR1 WSHSY, CDR2 SAAADI. The CDR3 protein is CASSPTGPVSGNTIYF. DNA for the CDR3: TGCGCCAGCTCCCCGACAGGGCCTGTCTCTGGAAACACCATATATTTT.

Many counts were recorded for this clonotype. J is TRBJ1-5 and V is TRBV20-1; possible D gene TRBD1, 5 bases. The CDR3 consists of 13 residues. The ends were cut back, 3 bases at V and 7 bases at J, with 13 bases in the middle. Germline loops: CDR1 DFQATT, CDR2 SNEGSKA (reference sequence). The CDR3 sequence: CSARRQGMQPQHF. CDR3 coding DNA: TGCAGTGCTAGGAGGCAGGGTATGCAGCCCCAGCATTTT.